Listed here are 30 T cell receptor beta chains from one sample, sequenced in a study of glioma-infiltrating T cells. TCR alpha and beta CDR3 regions were amplified from RNA using iRepertoire nested multiplex PCR. From the multiplex PCR reads, TCRdb called clonotypes with MiXCR, one entry per CDR3 protein. The table lists tens of thousands of distinct CDR3 sequences, 20% to 25% of them singletons, with more than 6.5% in the top ten. What was sequenced was glioma tissue, nonneoplastic brain tissue, or PBMCs (not recorded which). The receptors shown here come from a human donor with low-grade glioma or glioblastoma, undergoing nonglioma brain surgery, or in good health (not recorded which).

This clonotype occurred many times. The chain couples TRBV20-1 to TRBJ1-5; a weak D match, TRBD1 (6 bases). The V end lost 5 bases, the J end lost 1 base, and 12 bases lay between the germline ends. The CDR3 is made up of 14 amino acids. Germline CDR1 DFQATT, CDR2 SNEGSKA (reference sequence). The CDR3 DNA reads as TGCAGTGCTCAGACAGGCGGGAGCAATCAGCCCCAGCATTTT. Its protein product is CSAQTGGSNQPQHF.

This clonotype came up many times. The CDR3 DNA sequence: TGTGCCAGCAGAGGGGACAGGGTTTCAGAGCAGTACTTC. This codes for CASRGDRVSEQYF. The chain carries TRBV6-2 or TRBV6-3 and TRBJ2-7, with TRBD1 matching 9 bases. Germline V gene sequence: CDR1 MNHEY, CDR2 SVGEGT. This CDR3 contains 13 residues. V trimming: 6 bases; J trimming: 7 bases; junction bases outside the gene matches: 7.

The table lists this clonotype with many counts. The CDR3 sequence: CASSRDGLSLETQYF. CDR3 coding DNA: TGTGCCAGCAGTCGGGACGGCCTCTCCCTAGAGACCCAGTACTTC. The chain carries TRBV12-3 or TRBV12-4 and TRBJ2-5; either TRBD1 or TRBD2 may supply D (5 bases each). CDR3 length: 15 residues. Trimming took 5 bases from V and 4 from J, leaving 17 bases between them.

This clonotype came up many times. This chain uses TRBV20-1 with TRBJ1-2, with 10 positions matching TRBD1. The CDR3 extends over 12 amino acids. The junction had 8 bases not matched to a gene; V was cut back by 8 bases and J by 8 bases. Germline V gene sequence: CDR1 DFQATT, CDR2 SNEGSKA (reference sequence). DNA for the CDR3: TGCAGTACTATAGGACAGGGGGTCGGCTACACCTTC. Protein sequence: CSTIGQGVGYTF.

V gene TRBV4-1 combines with J gene TRBJ2-2; D ambiguous. Trimming cost V 1 base and J 5 bases, with 14 bases left between them. CDR3 length: 16 amino acids. Germline V CDR1 and CDR2: MGHRA, YSYEKL. The DNA of the CDR3 is TGCGCCAGCAGCCAAGGACATATCAGGAAAACCGGGGAGCTGTTTTTT. It yields the protein CASSQGHIRKTGELFF.

This clonotype appeared many times. The chain combines TRBV2 with TRBJ2-3; TRBD2 matches at 7 bases. V lost 4 bases to trimming and J lost 4 bases; unmatched junction nucleotides: 8. The CDR3 has 15 amino acids. Per the germline V gene, CDR1 is SNHLY and CDR2 is FYNNEI. The CDR3 here is CASSVGGSSSDTQYF. Here the CDR3 DNA reads TGTGCCAGCAGTGTCGGCGGGAGTAGTTCAGATACGCAGTATTTT.

The gene calls are TRBV7-9 and TRBJ2-5, with 7 bases identical to TRBD1. The CDR3 extends over 16 amino acids. With 1 base clipped from V and 5 bases from J, the junction kept 10 bases outside the gene matches. Germline CDR1 and CDR2: SEHNR and FQNEAQ (reference sequence). Written as DNA, the CDR3 is TGTGCCAGCAGCTTAGATGGTGGGCAGGGACAGGAGACCCAGTACTTC. This sequence encodes CASSLDGGQGQETQYF.

In its sample, this clonotype was seen many times. This rearrangement joins TRBV7-2 to TRBJ2-2; no reliable D call. CDR1 is SGHTA, CDR2 FQGNSA, per germline. The CDR3 covers 12 residues. V lost 2 bases to trimming and J lost 9 bases, with 7 bases between them. DNA for the CDR3: TGTGCCAGCAGCTTAAGTTTGAGGGAGCTGTTTTTT. Protein product: CASSLSLRELFF.

This clonotype was seen a handful of times. The V gene is TRBV4-1, the J gene TRBJ2-3; possible D gene TRBD2, 5 bases. Germline V gene sequence: CDR1 MGHRA, CDR2 YSYEKL. V lost 0 bases and J lost 0, with 13 bases in between. The CDR3 has 17 residues. The CDR3 nucleotides read TGCGCCAGCAGCCAAGATGCGGGTCTTCCTAGCACAGATACGCAGTATTTT. It specifies CASSQDAGLPSTDTQYF.

This clonotype was counted ten times or more. A much more abundant neighbour one base away suggests this may be a read error. The chain carries TRBV6-1 and TRBJ2-7, with TRBD1 matching over 8 bases. Germline CDR1 is MNHNS and CDR2 is SASEGT. The CDR3 runs 13 residues. V shed 8 bases, J shed 5 bases, and the junction held 8 bases outside the gene matches. CDR3 residues: CASGNTGGHEQYF. CDR3 nucleotides: TGTGCCAGCGGAAACACAGGGGGACACGAGCAGTACTTC.

This clonotype was seen repeatedly, ten times or more. This chain uses TRBV18 with TRBJ2-3; a possible D gene is TRBD2 (5 bases). The CDR3 runs to 16 residues. Trimming stripped 0 bases from V and 1 base from J, with 11 bases between. The germline gives CDR1 KGHSH, CDR2 LQKENI. The CDR3 is CASSPPGGSRTDTQYF. CDR3 bases: TGTGCCAGCTCACCACCAGGCGGGTCCCGCACAGATACGCAGTATTTT.

The chain recombines TRBV5-4 with TRBJ1-1; D is undetermined. Germline V lookup: CDR1 SGHNT, CDR2 YYREEE (reference sequence). CDR3 length: 13 amino acids. Between the trimmed V and J ends, which lost 1 base and 1 base, there was a span of 5 bases. The CDR3 sequence is CASSLRTNTEAFF. The CDR3 DNA sequence: TGTGCCAGCAGCTTGCGGACGAACACTGAAGCTTTCTTT.

This clonotype was counted ten times or more. CDR3 loop: CASRGTGEYEQYF. The CDR3 nucleotides are TGTGCCAGCAGAGGGACAGGCGAGTACGAGCAGTACTTC. The chain employs TRBV12-3 or TRBV12-4 and TRBJ2-7; 8 bases agree with TRBD1. V lost 6 bases, J lost 4 bases, and 5 bases stayed unmatched. This CDR3 region has 13 residues.

This clonotype was seen more than once but under ten times. The genes are TRBV15 and TRBJ2-7; 8 bases agree with TRBD2. V lost 4 bases to trimming and J lost 0 bases; unmatched junction nucleotides: 2. The CDR3 has 14 amino acids. CDR1 and CDR2 from the germline V gene are LNHNV and YYDKDF (reference sequence). The CDR3, as DNA: TGTGCCACCAGCATCGGGGGGGACTCCTACGAGCAGTACTTC. Translated, it gives CATSIGGDSYEQYF.

This clonotype was observed at least ten times. V usage is TRBV20-1 and J usage is TRBJ2-1; 13 positions match TRBD2. The V gene's germline CDR1 is DFQATT and CDR2 SNEGSKA (reference sequence). The CDR3 length is 15 residues. J lost 7 bases, V lost 2 bases, and 5 bases had no gene match. CDR3 sequence (DNA): TGCAGTGCTAGAAAAACTAGCGGGAGGGCGAATGAGCAGTTCTTC. This encodes CSARKTSGRANEQFF.

In regard to this clonotype: Its ends do not fully match the called genes, so a read error is possible. This sequence joins TRBV3-1 and TRBJ2-3, with D perhaps TRBD2 (6 bases). The CDR3 runs to 12 residues. Germline values: CDR1 LGHDT, CDR2 YNNKEL (reference sequence). The DNA for the CDR3 is TGTGCAAGCAGCAGAAGGACTACCACGCAGTATTTT. Translating it yields CASSRRTTTQYF.

This clonotype was detected ten times or more. J is TRBJ1-2 and V is TRBV5-1; D remains unclear. The V and J ends lost 4 bases and 6 bases respectively, with 13 bases between them. CDR3 size: 13 residues. Germline CDR1 reads SGHRS; CDR2 reads YFSETQ. The DNA for the CDR3 is TGCGCCAGCAGCACCGGACGTCAGAATGGCTACACCTTC. It yields the protein CASSTGRQNGYTF.

This clonotype was seen at least ten times. The V gene is TRBV20-1, the J gene TRBJ2-7; a possible D gene is TRBD2 (6 bases). V gave up 3 bases and J gave up 6 bases, with 21 bases separating them. CDR1 and CDR2 from the germline V gene are DFQATT and SNEGSKA (reference sequence). The CDR3 spans 15 residues. The CDR3 protein is CSASFGAPGSGEQYF. The CDR3 bases are TGCAGTGCTAGTTTTGGGGCCCCCGGTAGCGGCGAGCAGTACTTC.

This clonotype showed up just a few times. The genes are TRBV2 and TRBJ1-2; perhaps TRBD1 as D (6 bases). This CDR3 contains 14 residues. The V gene lost 6 bases and the J gene lost 8 bases, with 19 bases spanning the gap. Per the germline V gene, CDR1 is SNHLY and CDR2 is FYNNEI. CDR3 in amino acids: CASSPGTTERGYTF. CDR3 nucleotide sequence: TGTGCCAGCAGCCCCGGGACAACGGAAAGGGGCTACACCTTC.

This clonotype was counted at least ten times. V usage is TRBV10-3 and J usage is TRBJ2-5; no reliable D call. The germline CDR1 and CDR2 sequences are ENHRY and SYGVKD. The CDR3 runs 13 residues. The V gene lost 4 bases and the J gene lost 1 base, with 7 bases spanning the gap. CDR3 sequence: CAISVQIQETQYF. CDR3 nucleotide sequence: TGTGCCATCAGTGTACAGATCCAAGAGACCCAGTACTTC.

This clonotype turned up a few times. The chain combines TRBV12-3 or TRBV12-4 with TRBJ1-2, with a weak D call TRBD1 (6 bases). V lost 10 bases and J lost 2, with 8 bases in between. This CDR3 is built from 11 residues. The CDR3 DNA is TGTGCCACCAGGGGCAACTATGGCTACACCTTC. It is translated as CATRGNYGYTF.

The chain couples TRBV19 to TRBJ2-5; D gene uncertain. Germline V gives CDR1 LNHDA, CDR2 SQIVND (reference sequence). V was clipped by 5 bases and J by 3 bases, with 19 bases between them. This CDR3 region has 16 residues. In nucleotides, the CDR3 is TGTGCCAGTAGTCCCGAGTGGAACTCGTATGAAGAGACCCAGTACTTC. As protein: CASSPEWNSYEETQYF.

The table lists this clonotype with many counts. J is TRBJ1-1 and V is TRBV6-2 or TRBV6-3; no clear D. The CDR3 totals 14 residues. Trimming cost V 5 bases and J 0 bases, with 10 bases left between them. CDR1 MNHEY and CDR2 SVGEGT come from the germline V gene. This CDR3 is CASSPRAMNTEAFF. CDR3 bases: TGTGCCAGCAGTCCCCGGGCTATGAACACTGAAGCTTTCTTT.

Only a few counts were recorded for this clonotype. V and J are TRBV3-1 and TRBJ1-3; no firm D call. Per germline, CDR1 LGHDT and CDR2 YNNKEL (reference sequence). The CDR3 covers 16 residues. Trimming removed 0 bases at V and 3 bases at J, with 12 bases between. The CDR3 spells CASSQEGRFVGNTIYF. Here the CDR3 DNA reads TGTGCCAGCAGCCAAGAGGGCCGATTTGTTGGAAACACCATATATTTT.

This sequence joins TRBV5-4 and TRBJ1-4; maybe TRBD1 (6 bases). Between the trimmed V and J ends, which lost 1 base and 7 bases, there was a span of 17 bases. CDR1 is SGHNT, CDR2 YYREEE, per germline (reference sequence). This CDR3 contains 16 residues. The CDR3 protein is CASSLMGGAGREKLFF. DNA of the CDR3: TGTGCCAGCAGCTTGATGGGGGGCGCAGGTCGTGAAAAACTGTTTTTT.

This clonotype showed up many times. The chain couples TRBV18 to TRBJ2-3; a weak D match, TRBD2 (6 bases). Per germline, CDR1 KGHSH and CDR2 LQKENI. V dropped 6 bases and J dropped 3 bases, with 10 bases sitting between them. This CDR3 region has 13 residues. The CDR3 sequence is CASSRGATDTQYF. The CDR3 nucleotides are TGTGCCAGCTCCCGCGGGGCAACAGATACGCAGTATTTT.

This clonotype occurred many times. V usage is TRBV18 and J usage is TRBJ2-7; D gene ambiguous. Per the germline V gene, CDR1 is KGHSH and CDR2 is LQKENI. The CDR3 runs 12 residues. V was pared by 0 bases and J by 4 bases, with 4 bases between. DNA of the CDR3: TGTGCCAGCTCACCACCTGGGTACGAGCAGTACTTC. Translation gives CASSPPGYEQYF.

This clonotype appeared many times. The chain uses TRBV20-1 and TRBJ2-5; D is possibly TRBD2 (6 bases). The CDR3 is 12 amino acids. V lost 1 base and J lost 7, with 10 bases in between. CDR1 and CDR2 (germline): DFQATT, SNEGSKA (reference sequence). CDR3 residues: CSARAGVGTQYF. The CDR3 nucleotides are TGCAGTGCTAGAGCGGGAGTCGGGACCCAGTACTTC.

This clonotype was found a few times. The chain employs TRBV12-3 or TRBV12-4 and TRBJ1-5; perhaps TRBD1 as D (5 bases). The CDR3 sequence is 18 residues long. V was cut by 2 bases and J by 3 bases, with 20 bases left in between. The CDR3 region is CASSLKSLRGRANQPQHF. CDR3 coding DNA: TGTGCCAGCAGTTTAAAATCTCTCCGGGGGAGGGCCAATCAGCCCCAGCATTTT.

For this clonotype: This may come from a read error, since a much larger clone is one base off. V is TRBV3-1 and J is TRBJ2-1, with D possibly being TRBD1 or TRBD2 (5 bases each). Germline CDR1 and CDR2: LGHDT and YNNKEL (reference sequence). This CDR3 spans 14 amino acids. V shed 8 bases and J shed 5 bases, with 16 bases lying between them. The CDR3 coding sequence is TGTGCCAGCGGCCGGGACGTTTTCGACAATGAGCAGTTCTTC. It encodes CASGRDVFDNEQFF.